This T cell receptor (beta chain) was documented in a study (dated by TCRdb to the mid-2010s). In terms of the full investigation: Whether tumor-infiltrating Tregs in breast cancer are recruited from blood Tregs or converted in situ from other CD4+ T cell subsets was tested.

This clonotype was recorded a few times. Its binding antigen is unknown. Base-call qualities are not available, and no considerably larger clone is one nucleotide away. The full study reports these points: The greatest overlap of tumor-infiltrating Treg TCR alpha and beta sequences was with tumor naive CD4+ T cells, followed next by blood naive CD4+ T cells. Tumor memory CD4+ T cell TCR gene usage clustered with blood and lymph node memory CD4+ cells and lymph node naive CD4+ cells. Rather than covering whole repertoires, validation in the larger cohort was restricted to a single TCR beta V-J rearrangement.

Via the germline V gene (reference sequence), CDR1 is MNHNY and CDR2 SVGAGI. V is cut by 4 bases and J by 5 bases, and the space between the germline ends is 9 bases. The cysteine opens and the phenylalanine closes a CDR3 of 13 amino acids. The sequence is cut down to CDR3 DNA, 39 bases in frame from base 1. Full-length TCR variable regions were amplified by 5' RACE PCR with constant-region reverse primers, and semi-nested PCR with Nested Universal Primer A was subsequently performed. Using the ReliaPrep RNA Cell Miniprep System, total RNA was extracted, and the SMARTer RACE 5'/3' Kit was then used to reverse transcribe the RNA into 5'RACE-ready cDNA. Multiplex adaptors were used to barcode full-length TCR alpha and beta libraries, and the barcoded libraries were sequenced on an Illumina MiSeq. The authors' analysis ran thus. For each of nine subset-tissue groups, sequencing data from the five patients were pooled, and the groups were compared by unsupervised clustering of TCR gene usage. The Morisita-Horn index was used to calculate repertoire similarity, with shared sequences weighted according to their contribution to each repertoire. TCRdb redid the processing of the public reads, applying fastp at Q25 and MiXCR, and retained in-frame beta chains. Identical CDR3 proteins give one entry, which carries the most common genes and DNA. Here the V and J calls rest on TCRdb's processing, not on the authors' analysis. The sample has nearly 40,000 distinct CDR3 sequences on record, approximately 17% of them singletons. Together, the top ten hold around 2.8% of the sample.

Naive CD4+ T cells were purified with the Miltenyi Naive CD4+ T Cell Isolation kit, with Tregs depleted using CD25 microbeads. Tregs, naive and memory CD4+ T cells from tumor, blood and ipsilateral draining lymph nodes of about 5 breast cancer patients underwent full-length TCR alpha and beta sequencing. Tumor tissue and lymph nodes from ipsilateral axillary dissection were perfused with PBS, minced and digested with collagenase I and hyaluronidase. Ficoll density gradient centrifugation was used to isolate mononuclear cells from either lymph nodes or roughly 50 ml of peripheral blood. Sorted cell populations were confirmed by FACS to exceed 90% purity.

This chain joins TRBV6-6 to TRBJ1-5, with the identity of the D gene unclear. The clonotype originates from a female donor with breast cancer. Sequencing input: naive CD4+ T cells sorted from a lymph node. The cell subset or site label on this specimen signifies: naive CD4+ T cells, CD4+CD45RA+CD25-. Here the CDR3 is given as CASSSPADQPQHF. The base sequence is TGTGCCAGCAGTTCTCCGGCCGATCAGCCCCAGCATTTT.